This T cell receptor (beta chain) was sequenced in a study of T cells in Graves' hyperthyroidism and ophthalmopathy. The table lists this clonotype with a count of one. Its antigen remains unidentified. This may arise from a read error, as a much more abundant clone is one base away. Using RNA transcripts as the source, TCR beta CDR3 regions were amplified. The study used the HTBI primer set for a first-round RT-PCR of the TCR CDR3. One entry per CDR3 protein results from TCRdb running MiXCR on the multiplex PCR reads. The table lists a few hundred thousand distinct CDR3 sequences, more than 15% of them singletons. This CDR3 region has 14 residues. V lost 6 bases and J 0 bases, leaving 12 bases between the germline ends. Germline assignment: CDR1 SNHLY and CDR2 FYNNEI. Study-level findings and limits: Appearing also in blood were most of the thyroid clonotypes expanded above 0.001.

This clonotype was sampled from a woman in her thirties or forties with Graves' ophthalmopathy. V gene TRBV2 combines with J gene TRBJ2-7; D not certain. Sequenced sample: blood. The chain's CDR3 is CASSLVQVSYEQYF. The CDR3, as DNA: TGTGCCAGCAGCTTAGTGCAGGTCTCCTACGAGCAGTACTTC.